This T cell receptor (beta chain) stems from a study of beta chain features in type 1 diabetes. Study conclusions and caveats: Type 1 diabetes patients had moderately but significantly shorter TCRB CDR3s in all four CD4+ subsets. PCR might preferentially amplify shorter templates, equally in patients and controls. The VDJ junctions of type 1 diabetes patients carried fewer insertions and more deletions.

As every portion of the isolated RNA was reverse transcribed, the sequencing read expressed TCRB transcripts. Mean read depth for naive, central memory and regulatory T cell samples was around 3.8 million reads. TCRdb keeps only in-frame clones here, not all; method: immunoSEQ multiplex PCR. Seen here are roughly 350,000 clones, roughly 9.8% observed once, and the top ten hold 0.6%. Sorting with CD45RO/CCR7/CD25/CD127/CD95/CD27 yielded naive, central memory, regulatory and stem-like memory CD4+ cells. This clone has ten or more counts. As yet, its antigen is unknown. V dropped 7 bases and J dropped 5 bases, with 15 bases sitting between them. Germline assignment: CDR1 MDHEN and CDR2 SYDVKM. This CDR3 has 14 residues.

V usage is TRBV28 and J usage is TRBJ2-1, with D uncertain. What was sequenced was central memory CD4+ T cells from blood. The TCR was taken from a man aged 25 to 45 with type 1 diabetes. CDR3 loop: CASNLPGLHNEQFF. Written as DNA, the CDR3 is TGTGCCAGCAACCTCCCCGGGCTTCACAATGAGCAGTTCTTC.